A selection of T cell receptor beta chains follows, all from one sample in a study of blood T cell repertoires in COVID-19. The repertoire was sequenced with immunoSEQ multiplex PCR; TCRdb's copy has only in-frame clones and lacks some. The data hold 130,000 or so clones, with around 90% observed a single time. The sequencing sample was made of peripheral blood. These receptors all stem from a woman in her sixties with acute or convalescent COVID-19. Both conserved end residues are part of each CDR3. D genes are given only for firm matches. Clone size is stated in some rows and not others, as once, few, many or a class when expanded.

j_gene: TRBJ1-2; abundance: .; d_gene: TRBD1; v_gene: TRBV19; CDR3aa: CASSMGQGYGYTF; CDR3nt: TGTGCCAGTAGTATGGGACAGGGGTATGGCTACACCTTC
j_gene: TRBJ1-1; abundance: .; d_gene: TRBD1; v_gene: TRBV2; CDR3aa: CASSLLQGATEAFF; CDR3nt: TGTGCCAGCAGCTTGTTACAGGGGGCAACTGAAGCTTTCTTT
j_gene: TRBJ1-1; abundance: once; d_gene: .; v_gene: TRBV30; CDR3aa: CAWSAPRFGGWGTEAFF; CDR3nt: TGTGCCTGGAGTGCCCCACGATTCGGGGGGTGGGGAACTGAAGCTTTCTTT
j_gene: TRBJ2-7; abundance: .; d_gene: TRBD1; v_gene: TRBV4-3; CDR3aa: CASSPRTGFAYEQYF; CDR3nt: TGCGCCAGCAGCCCGCGGACAGGGTTCGCCTACGAGCAGTACTTC
j_gene: TRBJ1-1; abundance: .; d_gene: .; v_gene: TRBV6-5; CDR3aa: CASRRTENTEAFF; CDR3nt: TGTGCCAGCAGACGCACAGAGAACACTGAAGCTTTCTTT
j_gene: TRBJ1-4; abundance: .; d_gene: .; v_gene: TRBV3-1/TRBV3-2; CDR3aa: CASSQQTDYNEKLFF; CDR3nt: TGTGCCAGCAGCCAGCAGACGGACTATAATGAAAAACTGTTTTTT
j_gene: TRBJ2-7; abundance: .; d_gene: TRBD1; v_gene: TRBV28; CDR3aa: CASSPTGRYEQYF; CDR3nt: TGTGCCAGTTCCCCGACAGGGCGCTACGAGCAGTACTTC
j_gene: TRBJ1-1; abundance: .; d_gene: .; v_gene: TRBV5-1; CDR3aa: CASSPDRNVNTEAFF; CDR3nt: TGCGCCAGCAGCCCGGACAGAAATGTGAACACTGAAGCTTTCTTT
j_gene: TRBJ2-1; abundance: .; d_gene: .; v_gene: TRBV5-1; CDR3aa: CASSLDGNVGEQFF; CDR3nt: TGCGCCAGCAGCTTGGACGGGAATGTGGGTGAGCAGTTCTTC
j_gene: TRBJ2-3; abundance: .; d_gene: .; v_gene: TRBV13; CDR3aa: CASSLSGIRDTQYF; CDR3nt: TGTGCCAGCAGCTTATCAGGGATTAGGGATACGCAGTATTTT
j_gene: TRBJ2-2; abundance: .; d_gene: .; v_gene: TRBV25-1; CDR3aa: CASSEYLFSDTGELFF; CDR3nt: TGTGCCAGCAGTGAATATCTCTTTAGTGACACCGGGGAGCTGTTTTTT
j_gene: TRBJ1-5; abundance: few; d_gene: .; v_gene: TRBV19; CDR3aa: CASRPQGRGDQPQHF; CDR3nt: TGTGCCAGTAGACCCCAGGGGAGAGGAGATCAGCCCCAGCATTTT
j_gene: TRBJ2-1; abundance: few; d_gene: TRBD2; v_gene: TRBV7-3; CDR3aa: CASSLDFSGGAANEQFF; CDR3nt: TGTGCCAGCAGCTTAGATTTTAGCGGGGGGGCAGCCAATGAGCAGTTCTTC
j_gene: TRBJ2-7; abundance: .; d_gene: TRBD1; v_gene: TRBV5-6; CDR3aa: CASSRQGASYEQYF; CDR3nt: TGTGCCAGCAGTCGACAGGGGGCCTCCTACGAGCAGTACTTC
j_gene: TRBJ1-6; abundance: .; d_gene: .; v_gene: TRBV5-4; CDR3aa: CASSSVGRSTSHF; CDR3nt: TGTGCCAGCAGCTCTGTCGGCAGGTCGACCTCCCACTTT
j_gene: TRBJ2-1; abundance: .; d_gene: .; v_gene: TRBV7-9; CDR3aa: CASSFYGGLGNEQFF; CDR3nt: TGTGCCAGCAGCTTCTATGGGGGCTTGGGTAATGAGCAGTTCTTC
j_gene: TRBJ1-1; abundance: .; d_gene: .; v_gene: TRBV2; CDR3aa: CASKKEVSNTEAFF; CDR3nt: TGTGCCAGCAAGAAGGAGGTGTCGAACACTGAAGCTTTCTTT
j_gene: TRBJ1-5; abundance: .; d_gene: TRBD1; v_gene: TRBV6-1; CDR3aa: CASREYRTGHNQPQHF; CDR3nt: TGTGCCAGCCGTGAATACAGGACAGGCCACAATCAGCCCCAGCATTTT
j_gene: TRBJ1-2; abundance: .; d_gene: .; v_gene: TRBV2; CDR3aa: CASSDEGWVGYTF; CDR3nt: TGTGCCAGCAGTGACGAGGGTTGGGTTGGCTACACCTTC
j_gene: TRBJ1-2; abundance: .; d_gene: TRBD1; v_gene: TRBV3-1/TRBV3-2; CDR3aa: CASSQEGTGGSGYTF; CDR3nt: TGTGCCAGCAGCCAAGAGGGGACAGGGGGTAGCGGCTACACCTTC
j_gene: TRBJ1-6; abundance: .; d_gene: .; v_gene: TRBV28; CDR3aa: CASSLFRNSPLHF; CDR3nt: TGTGCCAGCAGTTTATTCAGGAATTCACCCCTCCACTTT
j_gene: TRBJ1-5; abundance: .; d_gene: .; v_gene: TRBV2; CDR3aa: CASSDPNQPQHF; CDR3nt: TGTGCCAGCAGTGATCCAAATCAGCCCCAGCATTTT
j_gene: TRBJ2-7; abundance: once; d_gene: TRBD1; v_gene: TRBV2; CDR3aa: CASTLNGQGLTEQYF; CDR3nt: TGTGCCAGCACCCTGAATGGACAGGGATTGACCGAGCAGTACTTC
j_gene: TRBJ1-2; abundance: .; d_gene: TRBD1; v_gene: TRBV7-9; CDR3aa: CASSPLGTGVGGYTF; CDR3nt: TGTGCCAGCAGCCCGCTGGGGACAGGGGTGGGTGGCTACACCTTC
j_gene: TRBJ1-2; abundance: .; d_gene: .; v_gene: TRBV19; CDR3aa: CASSTAGEANYGYTF; CDR3nt: TGTGCCAGTAGTACGGCCGGAGAAGCTAACTATGGCTACACCTTC
j_gene: TRBJ2-1; abundance: .; d_gene: TRBD1; v_gene: TRBV11-3; CDR3aa: CASSLTGTGDGEQFF; CDR3nt: TGTGCCAGCAGCCTAACCGGGACAGGGGACGGTGAGCAGTTCTTC
j_gene: TRBJ1-2; abundance: once; d_gene: .; v_gene: TRBV19; CDR3aa: CASSRGGGTTSNYGYTF; CDR3nt: TGTGCCAGTAGTCGCGGGGGAGGAACTACTAGTAACTATGGCTACACCTTC
j_gene: TRBJ1-6; abundance: few; d_gene: .; v_gene: TRBV2; CDR3aa: CASSVGDSHNSPLHF; CDR3nt: TGTGCCAGCAGTGTAGGAGACAGCCATAATTCACCCCTCCACTTT
j_gene: TRBJ2-1; abundance: .; d_gene: .; v_gene: TRBV7-2; CDR3aa: CASSLAPGPSYNEQFF; CDR3nt: TGTGCCAGCAGCTTAGCCCCAGGGCCATCCTACAATGAGCAGTTCTTC
j_gene: TRBJ1-5; abundance: .; d_gene: .; v_gene: TRBV7-2; CDR3aa: CASSLLGGNQPQHF; CDR3nt: TGTGCCAGCAGCTTATTAGGGGGCAATCAGCCCCAGCATTTT
j_gene: TRBJ1-2; abundance: .; d_gene: TRBD1; v_gene: TRBV6-5; CDR3aa: CASSRGQEYGYTF; CDR3nt: TGTGCCAGCAGTAGGGGGCAGGAGTATGGCTACACCTTC
j_gene: TRBJ1-2; abundance: .; d_gene: .; v_gene: TRBV4-3; CDR3aa: CASSLQGTYGYTF; CDR3nt: TGCGCCAGCAGCCTACAGGGTACCTATGGCTACACCTTC
j_gene: TRBJ1-1; abundance: .; d_gene: .; v_gene: TRBV7-3; CDR3aa: CASSLNRGGLNTEAFF; CDR3nt: TGTGCCAGCAGCTTAAACCGCGGGGGACTTAACACTGAAGCTTTCTTT
j_gene: TRBJ2-3; abundance: .; d_gene: .; v_gene: TRBV6-1; CDR3aa: CASSEARKSSRDTRYF; CDR3nt: TGTGCCAGCAGTGAAGCGAGGAAAAGCTCCCGGGACACGCGGTATTTT
j_gene: TRBJ2-3; abundance: .; d_gene: .; v_gene: TRBV6-1; CDR3aa: CASSDQRGDTQYF; CDR3nt: TGTGCCAGCAGTGATCAAAGGGGGGATACGCAGTATTTT
j_gene: TRBJ2-3; abundance: .; d_gene: TRBD2; v_gene: TRBV9; CDR3aa: CASSRGLAGGTDTQYF; CDR3nt: TGTGCCAGCAGTAGGGGACTAGCGGGGGGTACAGATACGCAGTATTTT
j_gene: TRBJ1-5; abundance: .; d_gene: .; v_gene: TRBV10-3; CDR3aa: CAISGSGSNQPQHF; CDR3nt: TGTGCCATCAGTGGCAGCGGTAGCAATCAGCCCCAGCATTTT
j_gene: TRBJ1-2; abundance: .; d_gene: TRBD1; v_gene: TRBV6-4; CDR3aa: CASSESAGGSSAYGYTF; CDR3nt: TGTGCCAGCAGTGAGTCGGCAGGGGGGTCATCGGCCTATGGCTACACCTTC
j_gene: TRBJ2-2; abundance: few; d_gene: .; v_gene: TRBV10-3; CDR3aa: CAISPQGKHGELFF; CDR3nt: TGTGCCATCAGCCCACAGGGAAAGCACGGGGAGCTGTTTTTT
j_gene: TRBJ2-7; abundance: .; d_gene: TRBD2; v_gene: TRBV3-1/TRBV3-2; CDR3aa: CASSQGLAGIYEQYF; CDR3nt: TGTGCCAGCAGCCAAGGGCTAGCGGGGATCTACGAGCAGTACTTC
j_gene: TRBJ1-2; abundance: .; d_gene: .; v_gene: TRBV12-3/TRBV12-4; CDR3aa: CASSFQGGGYTF; CDR3nt: TGTGCCAGCAGTTTCCAGGGTGGTGGCTACACCTTC
j_gene: TRBJ1-3; abundance: .; d_gene: .; v_gene: TRBV7-2; CDR3aa: CASRQGNSGNTIYF; CDR3nt: TGTGCCAGCAGGCAGGGGAACTCTGGAAACACCATATATTTT
j_gene: TRBJ1-4; abundance: .; d_gene: .; v_gene: TRBV4-2; CDR3aa: CASSKRSLEAKLFF; CDR3nt: TGTGCCAGCAGCAAGAGGTCTTTAGAGGCAAAACTGTTTTTT
j_gene: TRBJ2-1; abundance: .; d_gene: .; v_gene: TRBV30; CDR3aa: CAWSIGGSYNEQFF; CDR3nt: TGTGCCTGGAGTATCGGGGGCTCCTACAATGAGCAGTTCTTC
j_gene: TRBJ1-1; abundance: .; d_gene: TRBD1; v_gene: TRBV11-3; CDR3aa: CASSLAGGTEAFF; CDR3nt: TGTGCCAGCAGCTTAGCAGGGGGCACTGAAGCTTTCTTT
j_gene: TRBJ2-7; abundance: .; d_gene: .; v_gene: TRBV11-2; CDR3aa: CASSLPLDGGSYEQYF; CDR3nt: TGTGCCAGCAGCTTACCCCTCGACGGGGGTTCCTACGAGCAGTACTTC
j_gene: TRBJ1-5; abundance: .; d_gene: TRBD1; v_gene: TRBV15; CDR3aa: CATSRAGTGIQPQHF; CDR3nt: TGTGCCACCAGCAGAGCCGGGACAGGGATTCAGCCCCAGCATTTT
j_gene: TRBJ1-3; abundance: .; d_gene: .; v_gene: TRBV11-1; CDR3aa: CASSSTGMGTIYF; CDR3nt: TGTGCCAGCAGCTCCACAGGGATGGGCACCATATATTTT
j_gene: TRBJ2-1; abundance: .; d_gene: TRBD2; v_gene: TRBV5-1; CDR3aa: CASSLTLAEPTGNEQFF; CDR3nt: TGCGCCAGCAGCTTGACACTAGCGGAACCCACCGGCAATGAGCAGTTCTTC
j_gene: TRBJ1-3; abundance: .; d_gene: .; v_gene: TRBV19; CDR3aa: CASAISYSGNTIYF; CDR3nt: TGTGCCAGTGCAATCTCCTACTCTGGAAACACCATATATTTT
j_gene: TRBJ1-1; abundance: .; d_gene: TRBD1; v_gene: TRBV10-3; CDR3aa: CAISAGQQNTEAFF; CDR3nt: TGTGCCATCAGTGCGGGACAGCAGAACACTGAAGCTTTCTTT
j_gene: TRBJ2-6; abundance: .; d_gene: TRBD1; v_gene: TRBV29-1; CDR3aa: CSVERQGSGANVLTF; CDR3nt: TGCAGCGTTGAACGACAGGGCTCTGGGGCCAACGTCCTGACTTTC
j_gene: TRBJ2-7; abundance: .; d_gene: TRBD1; v_gene: TRBV19; CDR3aa: CASSAGTGLFSYEQYF; CDR3nt: TGTGCCAGTAGTGCCGGGACAGGACTTTTCTCCTACGAGCAGTACTTC
j_gene: TRBJ2-1; abundance: .; d_gene: .; v_gene: TRBV6-5; CDR3aa: CANPQEDEQFF; CDR3nt: TGTGCCAACCCTCAAGAGGATGAGCAGTTCTTC
j_gene: TRBJ1-5; abundance: .; d_gene: .; v_gene: TRBV3-1/TRBV3-2; CDR3aa: CASSLGLSSNQPQHF; CDR3nt: TGTGCCAGCAGCCTGGGGCTCAGTAGCAATCAGCCCCAGCATTTT
j_gene: TRBJ2-7; abundance: .; d_gene: TRBD1; v_gene: TRBV6-6; CDR3aa: CASTGDPGQTLYEQYF; CDR3nt: TGTGCCAGCACCGGAGATCCGGGACAGACCCTCTACGAGCAGTACTTC
j_gene: TRBJ2-3; abundance: .; d_gene: TRBD2; v_gene: TRBV3-1/TRBV3-2; CDR3aa: CASSQGPSGGTDTQYF; CDR3nt: TGTGCCAGCAGCCAAGGCCCTAGCGGGGGCACAGATACGCAGTATTTT